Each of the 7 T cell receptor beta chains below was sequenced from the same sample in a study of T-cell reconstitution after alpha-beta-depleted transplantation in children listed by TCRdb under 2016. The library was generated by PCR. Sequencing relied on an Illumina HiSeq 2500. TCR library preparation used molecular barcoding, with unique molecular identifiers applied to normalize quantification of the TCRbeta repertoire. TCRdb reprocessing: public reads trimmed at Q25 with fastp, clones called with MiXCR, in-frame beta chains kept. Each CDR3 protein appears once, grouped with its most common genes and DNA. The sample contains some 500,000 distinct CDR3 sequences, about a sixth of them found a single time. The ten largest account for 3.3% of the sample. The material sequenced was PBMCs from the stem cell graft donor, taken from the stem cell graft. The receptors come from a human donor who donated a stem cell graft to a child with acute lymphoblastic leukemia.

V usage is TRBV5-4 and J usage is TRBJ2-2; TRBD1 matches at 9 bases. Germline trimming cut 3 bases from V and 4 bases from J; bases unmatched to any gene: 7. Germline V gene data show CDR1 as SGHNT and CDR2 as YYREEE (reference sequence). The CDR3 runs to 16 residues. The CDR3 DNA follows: TGTGCCAGCAGCTGGACAGGGGCGTCGGGCACCGGGGAGCTGTTTTTT. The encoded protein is CASSWTGASGTGELFF.

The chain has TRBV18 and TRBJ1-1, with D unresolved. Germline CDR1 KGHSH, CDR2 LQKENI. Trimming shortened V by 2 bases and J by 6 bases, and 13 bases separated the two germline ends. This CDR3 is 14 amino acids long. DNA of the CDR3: TGTGCCAGCTCACCATACGGGATTGTCTCTGAAGCTTTCTTT. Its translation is CASSPYGIVSEAFF. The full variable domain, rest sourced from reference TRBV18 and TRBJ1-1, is NAGVMQNPRHLVRRRGQEARLRCSPMKGHSHVYWYRQLPEEGLKFMVYLQKENIIDESGMPKERFSAEFPKEGPSILRIQQVVRGDSAAYFCASSPYGIVSEAFFGQGTRLTVV.

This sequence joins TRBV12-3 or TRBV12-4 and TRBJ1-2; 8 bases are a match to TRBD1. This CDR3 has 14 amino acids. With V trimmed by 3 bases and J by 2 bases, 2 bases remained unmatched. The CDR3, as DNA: TGTGCCAGCAGTTTTCGGACAGGGAACTATGGCTACACCTTC. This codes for CASSFRTGNYGYTF.

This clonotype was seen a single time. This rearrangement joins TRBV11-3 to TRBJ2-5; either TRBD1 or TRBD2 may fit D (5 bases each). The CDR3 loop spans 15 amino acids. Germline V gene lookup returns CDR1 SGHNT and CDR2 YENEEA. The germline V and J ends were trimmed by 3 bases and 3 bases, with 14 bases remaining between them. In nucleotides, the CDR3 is TGTGCCAGCAGCTTGGGACGCACAACGGAAGAGACCCAGTACTTC. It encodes CASSLGRTTEETQYF.

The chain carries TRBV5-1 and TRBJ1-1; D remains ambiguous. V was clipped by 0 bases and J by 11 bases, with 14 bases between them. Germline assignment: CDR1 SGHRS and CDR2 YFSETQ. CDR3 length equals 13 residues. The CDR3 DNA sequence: TGCGCCAGCAGCTTGGATTTGAGAGGTGGGGCTTTCTTT. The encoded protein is CASSLDLRGGAFF.

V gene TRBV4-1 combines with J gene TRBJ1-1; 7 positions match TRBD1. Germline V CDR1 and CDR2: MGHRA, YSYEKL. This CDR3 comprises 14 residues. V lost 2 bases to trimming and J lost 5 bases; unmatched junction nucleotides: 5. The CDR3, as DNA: TGCGCCAGCAGCCAACAGGGGGATTTTACTGAAGCTTTCTTT. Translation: CASSQQGDFTEAFF.

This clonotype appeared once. CDR3 in DNA: TGCAGTGCGCCACTAGCGGGAGGAGGCGAGCAGTACTTC. As protein: CSAPLAGGGEQYF. This sequence joins TRBV20-1 and TRBJ2-7; 12 nucleotides match TRBD2. Losses at the gene ends were 6 bases for V and 6 bases for J; bases not matched to a gene: 6. Per germline, CDR1 DFQATT and CDR2 SNEGSKA (reference sequence). The CDR3 length is 13 residues.